The sequence of this T cell receptor (beta chain) was determined in a study of T-cell reconstitution after alpha-beta-depleted transplantation in children. V lost 6 bases to trimming and J lost 2 bases, with 10 bases between them. Germline CDR1 reads SNHLY; CDR2 reads FYNNEI. The CDR3 has 13 amino acids. Construction of the TCRbeta library involved unique molecular identifiers. TCRdb used MiXCR to reprocess the PCR reads, holding one entry per CDR3 protein. The sample consists of a few hundred thousand distinct CDR3 sequences, about an eighth of them appearing once. The sequence was obtained from a human donor who donated a stem cell graft to a child with combined immunodeficiency. This chain links TRBV2 with TRBJ1-2; the D gene is possibly TRBD1 (5 bases). The source material was PBMCs from the stem cell graft donor, sampled from the stem cell graft. The CDR3 nucleotides are TGTGCCAGCAGAGGGACCTTAAACTATGGCTACACCTTC. It is translated as CASRGTLNYGYTF.